This T cell receptor beta chain was recorded in a study of response to subunit inactivated influenza vaccine. From the RT-PCR reads, TCRdb called clonotypes with MiXCR, one entry per CDR3 protein. The sample has a few hundred thousand distinct CDR3 sequences; more than 7% are singletons. This clonotype was recorded a few times. What it binds is not known. Study outcomes and limitations: Each seasonal flu vaccination may recruit only limited new T cells, authors suggested.

The TCR was taken from a man aged 50 to 69 who received an inactivated influenza vaccine. The input for sequencing was PBMCs from blood, taken 23 months after vaccination.

The DNA of the CDR3 is TGTGCCAGCAGATCATACACTGAAGCTTTCTTT. It encodes CASRSYTEAFF. The chain recombines TRBV5-6 with TRBJ1-1; D not certain. The CDR3 spans 11 residues. The germline V and J ends were trimmed by 5 bases and 3 bases, with 5 bases remaining between them. The germline V gene has CDR1 SGHDT and CDR2 YYEEEE.